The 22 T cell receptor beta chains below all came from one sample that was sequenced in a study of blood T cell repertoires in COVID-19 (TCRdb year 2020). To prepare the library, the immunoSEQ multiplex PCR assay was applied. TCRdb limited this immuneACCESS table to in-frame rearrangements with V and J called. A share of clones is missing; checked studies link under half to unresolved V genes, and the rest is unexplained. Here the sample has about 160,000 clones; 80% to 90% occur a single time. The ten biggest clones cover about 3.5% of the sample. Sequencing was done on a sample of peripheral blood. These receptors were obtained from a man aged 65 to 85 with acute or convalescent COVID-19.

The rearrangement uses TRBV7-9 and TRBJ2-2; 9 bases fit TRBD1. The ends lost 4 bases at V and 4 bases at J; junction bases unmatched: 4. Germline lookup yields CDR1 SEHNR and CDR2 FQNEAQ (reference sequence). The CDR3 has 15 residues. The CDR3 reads CASSSGQGTTGELFF. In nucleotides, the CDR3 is TGTGCCAGCAGCTCAGGACAGGGGACCACCGGGGAGCTGTTTTTT.

CDR3 coding DNA: TGCGCCAGCAGCCAAGAAACAGGGGTCTACGAGCAGTACTTC. Its translation is CASSQETGVYEQYF. V and J are TRBV4-3 and TRBJ2-7, with TRBD1 matching 7 bases. Germline V gene data show CDR1 as LGHNA and CDR2 as YSLEER. CDR3 length equals 14 residues. The V segment lost 0 bases and the J segment 3 bases; nucleotides outside the gene matches: 2.

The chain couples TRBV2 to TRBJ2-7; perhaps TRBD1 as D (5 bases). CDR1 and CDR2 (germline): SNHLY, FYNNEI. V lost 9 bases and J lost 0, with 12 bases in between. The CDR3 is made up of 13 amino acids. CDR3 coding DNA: TGTGCCAGATCACAGGAGAGCTCCTACGAGCAGTACTTC. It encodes CARSQESSYEQYF.

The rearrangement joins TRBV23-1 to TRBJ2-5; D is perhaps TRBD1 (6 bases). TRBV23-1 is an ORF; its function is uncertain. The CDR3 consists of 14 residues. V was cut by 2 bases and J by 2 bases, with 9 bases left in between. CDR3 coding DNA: TGCGCCAGCAGTCAACGCAGGGGTCAAGAGACCCAGTACTTC. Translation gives CASSQRRGQETQYF.

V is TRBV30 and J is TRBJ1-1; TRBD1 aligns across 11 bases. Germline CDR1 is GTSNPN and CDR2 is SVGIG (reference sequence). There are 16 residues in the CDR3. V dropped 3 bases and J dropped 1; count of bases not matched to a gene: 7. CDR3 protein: CAWRPIGTGGNTEAFF. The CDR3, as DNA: TGTGCCTGGAGGCCAATCGGGACAGGGGGGAACACTGAAGCTTTCTTT.

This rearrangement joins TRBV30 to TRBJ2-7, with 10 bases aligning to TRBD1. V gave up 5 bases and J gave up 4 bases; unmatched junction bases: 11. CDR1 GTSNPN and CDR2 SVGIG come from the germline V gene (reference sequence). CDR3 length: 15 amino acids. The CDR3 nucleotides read TGTGCCTGGGCCGGGGGACAGGGGTTCGCGTACGAGCAGTACTTC. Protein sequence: CAWAGGQGFAYEQYF.

As DNA, the CDR3 is TGTGCCAGAAGCTTGGGACAGGGGGGGATGAACACTGAAGCTTTCTTT. It codes for CARSLGQGGMNTEAFF. This chain links TRBV5-3 with TRBJ1-1, with 9 bases that match TRBD1. TRBV5-3 is flagged as an ORF with uncertain function. The junction had 3 bases not matched to a gene; V was cut back by 0 bases and J by 0 bases. This CDR3 region has 16 residues.

The CDR3 here is CASSSLAQYF. The CDR3 nucleotides read TGTGCCAGCAGTTCGCTGGCGCAGTACTTC. This sequence joins TRBV28 and TRBJ2-7; D gene unclear. CDR1 is MDHEN, CDR2 SYDVKM, per germline. V lost 4 bases and J 9 bases, leaving 7 bases between the germline ends. This CDR3 contains 10 residues.

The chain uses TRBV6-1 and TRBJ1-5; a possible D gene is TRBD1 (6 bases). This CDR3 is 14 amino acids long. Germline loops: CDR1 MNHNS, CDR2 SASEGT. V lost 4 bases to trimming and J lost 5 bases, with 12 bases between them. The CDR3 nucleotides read TGTGCCAGCAGTGGAGCACAGGGAGATCAGCCCCAGCATTTT. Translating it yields CASSGAQGDQPQHF.

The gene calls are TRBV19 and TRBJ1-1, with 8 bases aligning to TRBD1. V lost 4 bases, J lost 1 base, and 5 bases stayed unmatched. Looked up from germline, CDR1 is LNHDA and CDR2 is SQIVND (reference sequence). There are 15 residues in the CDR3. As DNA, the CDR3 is TGTGCCAGTAGTACCTGGACAGGGACGAACACTGAAGCTTTCTTT. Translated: CASSTWTGTNTEAFF. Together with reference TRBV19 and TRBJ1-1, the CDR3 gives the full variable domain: DGGITQSPKYLFRKEGQNVTLSCEQNLNHDAMYWYRQDPGQGLRLIYYSQIVNDFQKGDIAEGYSVSREKKESFPLTVTSAQKNPTAFYLCASSTWTGTNTEAFFGQGTRLTVV.

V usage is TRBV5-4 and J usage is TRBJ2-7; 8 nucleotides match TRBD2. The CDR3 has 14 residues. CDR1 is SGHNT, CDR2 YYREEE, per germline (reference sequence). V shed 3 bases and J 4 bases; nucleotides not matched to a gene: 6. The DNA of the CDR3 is TGTGCCAGCAGCTCCGCGGGAGGATCTTACGAGCAGTACTTC. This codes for CASSSAGGSYEQYF.

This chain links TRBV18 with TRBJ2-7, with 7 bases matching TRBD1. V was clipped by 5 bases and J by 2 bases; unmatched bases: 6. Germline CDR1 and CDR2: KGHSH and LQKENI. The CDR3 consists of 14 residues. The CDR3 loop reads CASSSRDSPYEQYF. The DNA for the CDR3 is TGTGCCAGCTCATCCCGGGACAGTCCCTACGAGCAGTACTTC.

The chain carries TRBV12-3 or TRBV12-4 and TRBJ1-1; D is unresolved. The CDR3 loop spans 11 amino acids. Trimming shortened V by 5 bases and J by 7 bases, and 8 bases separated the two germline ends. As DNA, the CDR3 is TGTGCCAGCAGTCGACAAAATGAAGCTTTCTTT. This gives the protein CASSRQNEAFF.

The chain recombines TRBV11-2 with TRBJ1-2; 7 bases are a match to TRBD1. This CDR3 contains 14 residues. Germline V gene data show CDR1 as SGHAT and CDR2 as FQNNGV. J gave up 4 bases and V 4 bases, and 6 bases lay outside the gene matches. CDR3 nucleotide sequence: TGTGCCAGCAGCTCTTCGGGACAGCTCTATGGCTACACCTTC. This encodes CASSSSGQLYGYTF.

The CDR3 region has the DNA TGTGCCAGCAGTTTGGGAGGGGCAGCAAACTACGAGCAGTACTTC. It codes for CASSLGGAANYEQYF. V gene TRBV27 combines with J gene TRBJ2-7, with TRBD2 matching over 7 bases. CDR1 is MNHEY, CDR2 SMNVEV, per germline (reference sequence). The CDR3 contains 15 residues. The V gene end was trimmed by 3 bases and the J gene end by 3 bases; junction bases not matched to a gene: 8.

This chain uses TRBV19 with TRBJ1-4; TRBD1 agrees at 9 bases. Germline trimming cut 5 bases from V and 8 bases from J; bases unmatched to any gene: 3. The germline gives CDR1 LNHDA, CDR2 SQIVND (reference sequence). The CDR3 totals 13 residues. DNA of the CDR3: TGTGCCAGTAGTGAAGGACAGGGGGAAAAACTGTTTTTT. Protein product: CASSEGQGEKLFF.

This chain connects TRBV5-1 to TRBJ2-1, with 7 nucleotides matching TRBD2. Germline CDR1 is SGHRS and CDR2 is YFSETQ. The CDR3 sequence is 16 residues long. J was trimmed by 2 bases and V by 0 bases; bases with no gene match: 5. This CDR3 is CASSLGAGAPYNEQFF. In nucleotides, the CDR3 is TGCGCCAGCAGCTTGGGGGCGGGAGCTCCCTACAATGAGCAGTTCTTC.

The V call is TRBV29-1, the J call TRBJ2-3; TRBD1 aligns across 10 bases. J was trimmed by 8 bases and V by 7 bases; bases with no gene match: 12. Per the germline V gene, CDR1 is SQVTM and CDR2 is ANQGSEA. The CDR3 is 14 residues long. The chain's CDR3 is CSGMGQGFGGTQYF. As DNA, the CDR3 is TGCAGCGGGATGGGACAGGGGTTTGGAGGTACGCAGTATTTT.

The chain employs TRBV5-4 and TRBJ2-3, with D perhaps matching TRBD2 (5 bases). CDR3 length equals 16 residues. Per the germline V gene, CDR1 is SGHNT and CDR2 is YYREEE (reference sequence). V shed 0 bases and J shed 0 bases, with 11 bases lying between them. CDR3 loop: CASSLEADPSTDTQYF. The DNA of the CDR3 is TGTGCCAGCAGCTTGGAAGCGGACCCGAGCACAGATACGCAGTATTTT.

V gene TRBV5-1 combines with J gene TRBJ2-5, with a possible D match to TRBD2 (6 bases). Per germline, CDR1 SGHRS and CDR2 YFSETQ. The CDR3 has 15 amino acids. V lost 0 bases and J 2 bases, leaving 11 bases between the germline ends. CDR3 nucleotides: TGCGCCAGCAGCTTGGACGTAGCGGCACAAGAGACCCAGTACTTC. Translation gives CASSLDVAAQETQYF.

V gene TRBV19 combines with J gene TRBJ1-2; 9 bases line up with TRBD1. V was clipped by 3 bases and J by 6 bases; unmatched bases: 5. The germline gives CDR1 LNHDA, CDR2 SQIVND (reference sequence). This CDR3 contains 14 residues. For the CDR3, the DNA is TGTGCCAGTAGTATGGGACAGGGATTCAATGGCTACACCTTC. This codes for CASSMGQGFNGYTF.

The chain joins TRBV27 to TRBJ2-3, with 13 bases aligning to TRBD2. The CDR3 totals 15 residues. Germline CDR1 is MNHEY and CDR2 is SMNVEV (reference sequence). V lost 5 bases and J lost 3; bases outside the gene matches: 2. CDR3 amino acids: CASSGLAGATDTQYF. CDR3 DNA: TGTGCCAGCAGTGGACTAGCGGGAGCGACAGATACGCAGTATTTT.